The 25 T cell receptor beta chains in this list originate from one sample, sequenced in a study of regulatory T cells in long-lasting Graves disease. Arm-PCR of CDR3 regions and iRepertoire HTBI primers were used to build TCR beta libraries. TCRdb re-derived calls from the multiplex PCR reads in MiXCR, one entry per CDR3 protein. The table lists hundreds of thousands of distinct CDR3 sequences, approximately 12% of them singletons. Regarding time point: newly diagnosed GD, antithyroid drugs for less than 3 months. Isolated PBMC RNA provided the starting material for the TCR library. In addition, the sample was reused for a study of T cells in Graves' hyperthyroidism and ophthalmopathy.

The sequenced sample was peripheral blood mononuclear cells (PBMCs), obtained at new diagnosis, from a patient treated with antithyroid drugs. The receptors were gathered from a man aged 25 to 40 with Graves disease.

In this sample, this clonotype turned up many times. V and J are TRBV28 and TRBJ1-5; D not resolved. The CDR3 loop spans 14 amino acids. Trimming shortened V by 3 bases and J by 4 bases, and 10 bases separated the two germline ends. Germline CDR1 and CDR2: MDHEN and SYDVKM. In DNA form, the CDR3 reads TGTGCCAGCAGTTTTACGGTCCGGAATCAGCCCCAGCATTTT. Protein sequence: CASSFTVRNQPQHF. Based on the CDR3 plus reference TRBV28 and TRBJ1-5, the full variable domain is DVKVTQSSRYLVKRTGEKVFLECVQDMDHENMFWYRQDPGLGLRLIYFSYDVKMKEKGDIPEGYSVSREKKERFSLILESASTNQTSMYLCASSFTVRNQPQHFGDGTRLSIL.

This clonotype was found many times. V and J are TRBV7-7 and TRBJ2-5; D might be TRBD1 (6 bases). Germline lookup yields CDR1 SSHAT and CDR2 FNYEAQ (reference sequence). The CDR3 length is 15 residues. The V end lost 5 bases, the J end lost 4 bases, and 17 bases lay between the germline ends. The CDR3 bases are TGTGCCAGCAGCCAAGGGGGAGTGCGTTCAGAGACCCAGTACTTC. Its translation is CASSQGGVRSETQYF.

The sample holds a few counts of this clonotype. Just one base apart from a much larger clone, this may be a read error. The chain links TRBV20-1 to TRBJ2-3, with TRBD2 identical over 9 bases. Germline CDR1 is DFQATT and CDR2 is SNEGSKA (reference sequence). CDR3 size: 14 residues. The CDR3 coding sequence is TGCAGTACTAGACTTCTAGCGGGAACAGATACGCAGTATTTT. This translates into CSTRLLAGTDTQYF.

The chain recombines TRBV19 with TRBJ1-3; D might be TRBD1 (6 bases). The germline V and J ends were trimmed by 6 bases and 4 bases, with 16 bases remaining between them. The germline V gene has CDR1 LNHDA and CDR2 SQIVND (reference sequence). The CDR3 has 15 residues. CDR3 sequence reads: CASRKTGPLGNTIYF. In DNA form, the CDR3 reads TGTGCCAGTAGGAAGACAGGTCCTCTCGGAAACACCATATATTTT.

A word on this clonotype: Sequence at one end of the junction differs from germline and may be a read error. The V call is TRBV29-1, the J call TRBJ2-3, with D uncertain. Germline V CDR1 and CDR2: SQVTM, ANQGSEA. The CDR3 has 17 residues. The CDR3 sequence is CGVRGSSGLLNTDTQYF. The CDR3 coding sequence is TGCGGCGTAAGAGGATCTAGTGGGCTTCTCAACACAGATACGCAGTATTTT.

V usage is TRBV7-7 and J usage is TRBJ2-2; 10 bases align to TRBD2. V shed 1 base and J 6 bases; nucleotides not matched to a gene: 2. This CDR3 is 15 amino acids long. From germline, CDR1 is SSHAT and CDR2 FNYEAQ (reference sequence). CDR3 coding DNA: TGTGCCAGCAGCTTAGATCTAGCGGGAGCCGGGGAGCTGTTTTTT. Residues: CASSLDLAGAGELFF.

This clonotype was seen at least ten times. The rearrangement joins TRBV20-1 to TRBJ2-1; 8 bases fit TRBD1. Germline CDR1 is DFQATT and CDR2 is SNEGSKA (reference sequence). After removal of 8 bases from V and 5 bases from J, the junction contained 5 bases not matched to a gene. The CDR3 covers 12 residues. The CDR3, as DNA: TGCAGTCCGACAGGGGCCCACAATGAGCAGTTCTTC. Translated, it gives CSPTGAHNEQFF.

Ten or more counts support this clonotype. The chain links TRBV6-9 to TRBJ1-6; D might be TRBD1 (5 bases). Germline CDR1 reads MNHGY; CDR2 reads SVAAGI. The CDR3 is 14 amino acids. Trimming shortened V by 3 bases and J by 8 bases, and 11 bases separated the two germline ends. For the CDR3, the DNA is TGTGCCAGCAGTTACTCATGGGGCGATTCACCCCTCCACTTT. This translates into CASSYSWGDSPLHF.

This clonotype occurred many times. The CDR3 region is CASGTSGSFIGYEQYF. CDR3 in DNA: TGTGCCAGCGGGACTAGCGGGAGTTTCATCGGTTACGAGCAGTACTTC. V is TRBV6-1 and J is TRBJ2-7, with 14 bases aligning to TRBD2. The V gene end was trimmed by 8 bases and the J gene end by 4 bases; junction bases not matched to a gene: 10. The CDR3 sequence is 16 residues long. The V gene's germline CDR1 is MNHNS and CDR2 SASEGT.

This clonotype came up many times. The genes are TRBV29-1 and TRBJ1-3, with D possibly being TRBD1 (5 bases). The germline gives CDR1 SQVTM, CDR2 ANQGSEA. The CDR3 is made up of 13 amino acids. With 5 bases removed from V and 0 bases from J, the gap between germline ends came to 8 bases. The CDR3 loop reads CSVFDSSGNTIYF. CDR3 sequence (DNA): TGCAGCGTTTTTGACAGCTCTGGAAACACCATATATTTT.

This clonotype was seen at least ten times. V gene TRBV29-1 combines with J gene TRBJ2-7; 9 bases agree with TRBD1. Germline loops: CDR1 SQVTM, CDR2 ANQGSEA. V trimming: 6 bases; J trimming: 8 bases; junction bases outside the gene matches: 5. The CDR3 covers 11 residues. The CDR3 DNA reads as TGCAGCGTCTTACAGGGGGCGAAGCAGTACTTC. This codes for CSVLQGAKQYF.

J is TRBJ2-5 and V is TRBV7-3, with TRBD1 matching 8 bases. The CDR3 contains 13 residues. V lost 1 base, J lost 5 bases, and 0 bases stayed unmatched. Germline V gene lookup returns CDR1 SGHTA and CDR2 FQGTGA. CDR3 sequence reads: CASSLNRGETQYF. As DNA, the CDR3 is TGTGCCAGCAGCTTAAACAGGGGGGAGACCCAGTACTTC.

J is TRBJ2-3 and V is TRBV4-1; D possibly corresponds to TRBD2 (5 bases). The CDR3 has 16 amino acids. With 0 bases removed from V and 7 bases from J, the gap between germline ends came to 17 bases. Germline V lookup: CDR1 MGHRA, CDR2 YSYEKL. For the CDR3, the DNA is TGCGCCAGCAGCCAAGAGGATGGGAGACAAGGACATACGCAGTATTTT. Residues: CASSQEDGRQGHTQYF.

This clonotype has more than one count but fewer than ten. V gene TRBV29-1 combines with J gene TRBJ2-2, with a possible D match to TRBD2 (6 bases). CDR3 length equals 13 residues. CDR1 and CDR2 from the germline V gene are SQVTM and ANQGSEA. V was trimmed by 7 bases and J by 2 bases, leaving 11 bases between them. The CDR3: CSGRGINTGELFF. The DNA of the CDR3 is TGCAGCGGGAGGGGAATTAACACCGGGGAGCTGTTTTTT.

This clonotype was counted between two and nine times. The V gene is TRBV20-1, the J gene TRBJ2-3, with TRBD2 matching over 12 bases. The CDR3 contains 16 residues. The ends lost 3 bases at V and 1 base at J; junction bases unmatched: 5. Germline V gene sequence: CDR1 DFQATT, CDR2 SNEGSKA (reference sequence). The CDR3 nucleotides are TGCAGTGCTAGGGGCGGACTAGCGGGACGCACAGATACGCAGTATTTT. It translates to CSARGGLAGRTDTQYF.

This clonotype was detected ten times or more. The J gene is TRBJ1-3, the V gene TRBV9, with D unresolved. Trimming cost V 1 base and J 0 bases, with 8 bases left between them. This CDR3 contains 15 residues. Germline CDR1 SGDLS, CDR2 YYNGEE. The CDR3 spells CASSVSVGSGNTIYF. The CDR3 DNA is TGTGCCAGCAGCGTATCGGTGGGCTCTGGAAACACCATATATTTT.

This sequence joins TRBV20-1 and TRBJ2-1, with 9 bases identical to TRBD2. Germline values: CDR1 DFQATT, CDR2 SNEGSKA (reference sequence). CDR3 size: 15 residues. V was pared by 2 bases and J by 4 bases, with 6 bases of the junction left unmatched. The CDR3 DNA reads as TGCAGTGCTAGAAGTAGCGGGAGAGTGTACAATGAGCAGTTCTTC. It encodes CSARSSGRVYNEQFF.

This clonotype was picked up many times. The chain employs TRBV7-9 and TRBJ2-5, with TRBD2 identical over 10 bases. The junction had 3 bases not matched to a gene; V was cut back by 1 base and J by 7 bases. There are 14 residues in the CDR3. CDR1 and CDR2 (germline): SEHNR, FQNEAQ (reference sequence). The chain's CDR3 is CASSLGGLAVTQYF. The CDR3, as DNA: TGTGCCAGCAGCTTAGGCGGACTAGCGGTGACCCAGTACTTC.

This clonotype appeared many times. The V and J genes are TRBV27 and TRBJ1-4; TRBD1 agrees at 9 bases. After removal of 5 bases from V and 7 bases from J, the junction contained 11 bases not matched to a gene. The germline V gene has CDR1 MNHEY and CDR2 SMNVEV (reference sequence). The CDR3 runs 16 residues. The CDR3, as DNA: TGTGCCAGCAGTGTCGGGACAGGGCCGCTCGGTGAAAAACTGTTTTTT. Translating it yields CASSVGTGPLGEKLFF.

Regarding this clonotype: A read error may explain this, as a much larger clone is one base away. The V call is TRBV6-2 or TRBV6-3, the J call TRBJ2-1; TRBD2 aligns across 12 bases. The CDR3 is 16 residues long. Germline CDR1 and CDR2: MNHEY and SVGEGT. The CDR3 loop reads CASRRRTSGDTNEQSF. The CDR3 nucleotides are TGTGCCAGCCGGCGTAGGACTAGCGGGGACACAAATGAGCAGTCCTTC.

This clonotype was counted at least ten times. The J gene is TRBJ1-5, the V gene TRBV20-1; D uncertain. The CDR3 covers 13 residues. Deletions cut 5 bases from V and 0 bases from J, with 8 bases between. Germline V gene lookup returns CDR1 DFQATT and CDR2 SNEGSKA (reference sequence). CDR3 amino acids: CSARLYSNQPQHF. The CDR3, as DNA: TGCAGTGCTCGTTTATATAGCAATCAGCCCCAGCATTTT.

This clonotype was counted only a few times. V gene TRBV20-1 combines with J gene TRBJ1-5; the D is unclear. The V gene lost 0 bases and the J gene lost 7 bases, with 13 bases spanning the gap. This CDR3 is built from 14 residues. Germline CDR1 DFQATT, CDR2 SNEGSKA (reference sequence). The CDR3 bases are TGCAGTGCTAGAGACTGGGGATGGGAACAGCCCCAGCATTTT. It translates to CSARDWGWEQPQHF.

The rearrangement uses TRBV20-1 and TRBJ1-6; possibly TRBD1 for D (5 bases). The CDR3 extends over 12 amino acids. Germline loops: CDR1 DFQATT, CDR2 SNEGSKA (reference sequence). Between the trimmed V and J ends, which lost 6 bases and 7 bases, there was a span of 10 bases. CDR3 coding DNA: TGCAGTGCAGTTCAGGGCAATTCACCCCTCCACTTT. Translation gives CSAVQGNSPLHF.

The sample holds many counts of this clonotype. The chain has TRBV29-1 and TRBJ2-5; no firm D call. Germline lookup yields CDR1 SQVTM and CDR2 ANQGSEA. CDR3 length equals 12 residues. Trimming stripped 3 bases from V and 5 bases from J, with 10 bases between. CDR3: CSVDPSLETQYF. DNA for the CDR3: TGCAGCGTTGATCCTAGTTTGGAGACCCAGTACTTC.

This clonotype appeared many times. The genes are TRBV6-2 or TRBV6-3 and TRBJ2-7; a weak D match, TRBD2 (6 bases). The germline CDR1 and CDR2 sequences are MNHEY and SVGEGT. CDR3 length: 14 residues. V lost 7 bases and J 3 bases, leaving 16 bases between the germline ends. CDR3 DNA: TGTGCCAGCACCTCTGGGGGGAGTGGCTACGAGCAGTACTTC. Translated, it gives CASTSGGSGYEQYF.